This T cell receptor beta chain was sequenced in a study of blood T cells in healthy people across ages. A second about 7 to 11 cycle PCR used barcoded and J-beta primers. Every cDNA molecule carried a tag from a template-switch adaptor bearing 12 random nucleotides. In TCRdb, the 5' RACE reads were re-called with MiXCR into one record per CDR3 protein. The sample lists some 1.4 million distinct CDR3 sequences; about 40% were seen once. The V and J ends lost 4 bases and 3 bases, in that order; junction bases with no gene match: 10. CDR1 is SGDLS and CDR2 is YYNGEE in the germline V gene. The CDR3 sequence is 16 residues long. This clonotype was observed a few times. Every participating donor contributed approximately 9.5 milliliters of peripheral blood through a draw. Researchers report isolating at least 6.5 million PBMCs per sample. A minimum of 5 micrograms of total RNA was extracted per sample.

The sample consisted of blood. The TCR sequence derives from a woman under 30 in good health. This chain connects TRBV9 to TRBJ2-1; 7 bases are shared with TRBD2. DNA of the CDR3: TGTGCCAGCAGCCCCGGCCAAGCGGGGATCTACAATGAGCAGTTCTTC. Amino acid sequence: CASSPGQAGIYNEQFF.